The subject of this entry is one T cell receptor (beta chain). The antigen is unknown. The source of the sample is a study of CD8 T cells in ankylosing spondylitis. Whole-study findings and limits: There was a TCR beta motif, made of 7 or 8 highly homologous variants, that appeared characteristic of ankylosing spondylitis blood.

Making the TCR beta libraries involved quantitative 5'-RACE with molecular barcodes. TCRdb re-analysed the 5' RACE reads in MiXCR, keeping a single row per CDR3 protein. The table has roughly 700,000 distinct CDR3 sequences, 15% to 20% seen once; the top ten hold under 20%. V was shortened by 3 bases and J by 9 bases, with 12 bases between the two germline ends. CDR3 length equals 13 residues. The sequenced material came from blood, either unsorted or a sorted T cell fraction (not recorded which). This sequence originates from a male donor with ankylosing spondylitis. The chain combines TRBV12-3 or TRBV12-4 with TRBJ2-1, with D unclear. The CDR3 reads CASSFEHVGEQFF. The CDR3 region has the DNA TGTGCCAGCAGTTTCGAACATGTCGGTGAGCAGTTCTTC.